Reported below is one T cell receptor beta chain. The data are from a study of blood T cell repertoires in COVID-19. Clones were read by immunoSEQ multiplex PCR, and TCRdb kept only the in-frame ones, dropping some. In the table there are 95,000 to 110,000 clones, more than 75% of which are singletons. Sequences were obtained from peripheral blood. The receptor's source is a human donor in a cohort sampled during active COVID-19.

CDR3 nucleotides: TGTGCCAGTAGTATTACAGGGAGCGCCTACAATGAGCAGTTCTTC. Translation gives CASSITGSAYNEQFF. The chain couples TRBV19 to TRBJ2-1; TRBD1 is a possible D gene (6 bases). CDR3 length: 15 amino acids. Germline V gene sequence: CDR1 LNHDA, CDR2 SQIVND (reference sequence). Deletions cut 3 bases from V and 2 bases from J, with 11 bases between.